Below, one TCR beta chain is given with its context. Its target is not known. TCRdb re-called the RT-PCR reads with MiXCR, one entry per CDR3 protein. This sample yields roughly 790,000 distinct CDR3 sequences, of which about 20% are seen a single time; roughly a tenth belongs to the top ten. This sample is drawn from a study of response to subunit inactivated influenza vaccine. Study-wide results and caveats: Few additional T cells are recruited per seasonal influenza vaccination, authors suggested.

The source of this sequence is a man between 45 and 60 years old who received an inactivated influenza vaccine. Sequencing was performed on PBMCs from blood, taken more than 4 days after vaccination.

As DNA, the CDR3 is TGTGCCAGCAGCATCCACTCGGCGGGGGGCTCCTACGAGCAGTACTTC. Translated: CASSIHSAGGSYEQYF. This chain uses TRBV7-2 with TRBJ2-7, with 8 nucleotides matching TRBD2. CDR3 length equals 16 residues. V lost 5 bases to trimming and J lost 0 bases; unmatched junction nucleotides: 9. From germline, CDR1 is SGHTA and CDR2 FQGNSA.